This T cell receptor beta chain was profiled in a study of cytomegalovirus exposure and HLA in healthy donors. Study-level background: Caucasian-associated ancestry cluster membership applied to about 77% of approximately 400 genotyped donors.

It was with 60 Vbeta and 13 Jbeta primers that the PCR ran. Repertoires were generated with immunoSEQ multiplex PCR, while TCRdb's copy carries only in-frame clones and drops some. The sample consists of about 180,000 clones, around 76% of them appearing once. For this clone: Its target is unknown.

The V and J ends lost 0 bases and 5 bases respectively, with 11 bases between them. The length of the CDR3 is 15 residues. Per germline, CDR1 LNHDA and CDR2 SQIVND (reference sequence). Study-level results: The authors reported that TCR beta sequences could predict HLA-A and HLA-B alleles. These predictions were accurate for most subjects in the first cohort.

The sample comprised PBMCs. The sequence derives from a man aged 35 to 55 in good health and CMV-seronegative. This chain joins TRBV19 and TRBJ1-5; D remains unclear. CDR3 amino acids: CASSIDSLIDQPQHF. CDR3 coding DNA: TGTGCCAGTAGTATAGATTCCCTAATAGATCAGCCCCAGCATTTT.